These T cell receptor beta chains were read from a single sample in a study of T cell changes during pregnancy in multiple sclerosis. Using immunoSEQ multiplex PCR, the repertoire was profiled, and TCRdb retains in-frame clones only, with some absent. The sample carries more than 90,000 clones, about 93% recorded once. The sequences come from peripheral blood, collected in the third trimester of pregnancy. Every receptor here comes from a female donor with multiple sclerosis, enrolled in a pregnancy study. The CDR3 runs from the conserved cysteine through the conserved F or W. D genes are given only for firm matches. The size of a clone is reported for some rows only, either as once, few or many, or as a class for expanded clones.

cdr3_nt,cdr3_aa,d_call,j_call,cdr3_length,v_call,clone_size
TGTGCCAGCAGTTTAGTGACAGGGCCCCACGATACGCAGTATTTT,CASSLVTGPHDTQYF,TRBD1,TRBJ2-3,15,TRBV27,-
TGTGCCAGCAGCGTAGGCGGAACCTACGAGCAGTACTTC,CASSVGGTYEQYF,-,TRBJ2-7,13,TRBV9,once
TGTGCCATCAGGGGGGACTGGTGGTACCAAGAGACCCAGTACTTC,CAIRGDWWYQETQYF,-,TRBJ2-5,15,TRBV10-3,-
TGTGCCAGCAGTGAAACTTTCTACGAGCAGTACTTC,CASSETFYEQYF,-,TRBJ2-7,12,TRBV2,-
TGTGCCAGTAGTATGAGGGAGCGATTTTCCAATGAGCAGTTCTTC,CASSMRERFSNEQFF,-,TRBJ2-1,15,TRBV19,-
TGTGCCAGCAGCAGCGGGAGTTACTCCTACGAGCAGTACTTC,CASSSGSYSYEQYF,TRBD2,TRBJ2-7,14,TRBV2,-
TGTGCCAGCAGTTACTCGGTGGGGAGGGAAGAGACCCAGTACTTC,CASSYSVGREETQYF,TRBD2,TRBJ2-5,15,TRBV6-6,-
TGTGCCAGCAGCAAAGCTGACAGGGTCAGTAGGAACACTGAAGCTTTCTTT,CASSKADRVSRNTEAFF,TRBD1,TRBJ1-1,17,TRBV7-9,-
TGTGCCAGCAGGGCCCCGGGAAACACCATATATTTT,CASRAPGNTIYF,-,TRBJ1-3,12,TRBV6-1,-
TGTGCCAGTAGCCGAGACAGGAGCTCCTACGAGCAGTACTTC,CASSRDRSSYEQYF,-,TRBJ2-7,14,TRBV19,-